The 2 T cell receptor beta chains given below trace back to one sample, sequenced in a study of radiotherapy plus CTLA-4 blockade in lung cancer. Some clones are missing from TCRdb's copy, which holds only in-frame ones; the method was immunoSEQ multiplex PCR. The data contain approximately 94,000 clones, roughly 80% of them singletons. This sample comprised peripheral blood, obtained from a patient treated with radiotherapy plus ipilimumab. These receptors were taken from a human donor with non-small cell lung cancer that progressed on radiotherapy plus ipilimumab.

J is TRBJ2-7 and V is TRBV14; D could derive from TRBD1 or TRBD2 (5 bases each). Looked up from germline, CDR1 is SGHDN and CDR2 is FVKESK. Trimming shortened V by 0 bases and J by 0 bases, and 9 bases separated the two germline ends. The CDR3 has 15 amino acids. The CDR3 loop is CASSQDPGSSYEQYF. The CDR3, as DNA: TGTGCCAGCAGCCAAGATCCAGGGAGCTCCTACGAGCAGTACTTC.

The chain is built from TRBV12-5 and TRBJ2-7; 8 nucleotides align to TRBD2. CDR1 and CDR2 from the germline V gene are LGHNT and FRNRAP. CDR3 length equals 16 residues. V gave up 7 bases and J gave up 5 bases; unmatched junction bases: 16. The DNA for the CDR3 is TGTGCTAGTGCCTCACCTCGGGAGGGCCTGCGGGACGAGCAGTACTTC. It translates to CASASPREGLRDEQYF.